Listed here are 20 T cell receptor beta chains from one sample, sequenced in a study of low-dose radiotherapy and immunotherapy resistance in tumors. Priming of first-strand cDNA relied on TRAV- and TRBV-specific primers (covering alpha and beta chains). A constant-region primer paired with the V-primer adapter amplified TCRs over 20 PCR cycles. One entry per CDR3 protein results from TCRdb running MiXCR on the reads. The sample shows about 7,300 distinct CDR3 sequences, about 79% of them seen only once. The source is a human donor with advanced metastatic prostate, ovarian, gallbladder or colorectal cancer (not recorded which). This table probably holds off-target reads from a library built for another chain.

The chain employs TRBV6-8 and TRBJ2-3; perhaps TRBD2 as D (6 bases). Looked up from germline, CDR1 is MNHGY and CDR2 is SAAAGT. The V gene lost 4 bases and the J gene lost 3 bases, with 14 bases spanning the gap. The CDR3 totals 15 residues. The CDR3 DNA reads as TGTGCCAGCAGTTCCCGACTAGTGTTGACAGATACGCAGTATTTT. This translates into CASSSRLVLTDTQYF.

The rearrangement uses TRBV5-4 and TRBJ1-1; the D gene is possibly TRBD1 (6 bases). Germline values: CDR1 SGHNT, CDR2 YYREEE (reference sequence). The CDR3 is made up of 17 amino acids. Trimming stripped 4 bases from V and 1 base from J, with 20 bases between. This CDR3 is CASSTLTGGARNTEAFF. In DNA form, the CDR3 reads TGTGCCAGCAGCACCCTGACGGGGGGCGCGAGGAACACTGAAGCTTTCTTT.

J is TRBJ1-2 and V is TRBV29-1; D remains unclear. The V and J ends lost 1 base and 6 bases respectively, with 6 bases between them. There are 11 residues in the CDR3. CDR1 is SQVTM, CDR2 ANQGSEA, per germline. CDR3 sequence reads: CSVEGGNGYTF. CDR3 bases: TGCAGCGTTGAAGGGGGAAATGGCTACACCTTC.

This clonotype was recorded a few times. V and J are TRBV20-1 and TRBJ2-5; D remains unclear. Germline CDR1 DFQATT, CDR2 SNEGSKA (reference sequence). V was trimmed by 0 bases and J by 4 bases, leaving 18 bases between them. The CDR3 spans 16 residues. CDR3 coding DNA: TGCAGTGCTAGAGATCCGAGACCGGACGGCGGAGAGACCCAGTACTTC. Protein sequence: CSARDPRPDGGETQYF.

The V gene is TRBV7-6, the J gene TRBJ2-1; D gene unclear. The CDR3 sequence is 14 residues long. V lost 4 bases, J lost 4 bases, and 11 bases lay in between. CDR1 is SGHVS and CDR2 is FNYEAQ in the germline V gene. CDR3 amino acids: CASSSGRWYNEQFF. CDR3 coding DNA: TGTGCCAGCAGCTCCGGGCGGTGGTACAATGAGCAGTTCTTC.

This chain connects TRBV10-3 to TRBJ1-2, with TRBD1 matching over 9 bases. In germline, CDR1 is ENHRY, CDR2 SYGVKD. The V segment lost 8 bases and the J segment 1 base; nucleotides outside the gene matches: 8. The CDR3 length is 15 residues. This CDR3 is CAIALGTGINYGYTF. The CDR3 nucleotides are TGTGCCATCGCCCTGGGGACAGGGATTAACTATGGCTACACCTTC.

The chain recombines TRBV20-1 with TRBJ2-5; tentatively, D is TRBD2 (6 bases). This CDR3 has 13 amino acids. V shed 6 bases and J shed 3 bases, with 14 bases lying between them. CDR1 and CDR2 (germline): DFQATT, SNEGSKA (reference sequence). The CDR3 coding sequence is TGCAGTGCGCGACTAGATCCTGAAGAGACCCAGTACTTC. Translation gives CSARLDPEETQYF.

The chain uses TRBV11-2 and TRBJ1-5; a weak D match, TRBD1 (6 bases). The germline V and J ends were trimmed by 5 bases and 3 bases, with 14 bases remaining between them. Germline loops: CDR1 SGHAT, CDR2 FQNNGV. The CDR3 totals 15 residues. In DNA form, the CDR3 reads TGTGCCAGCAGCCCACTGACAGGTATCAATCAGCCCCAGCATTTT. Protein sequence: CASSPLTGINQPQHF.

The CDR3 DNA reads TGCAGCGTTGAAGATCGAAGAGGGTACACTGAAGCTTTCTTT. Protein product: CSVEDRRGYTEAFF. This chain uses TRBV29-1 with TRBJ1-1; D call uncertain. Trimming pared 0 bases from V and 3 bases from J, leaving 11 bases between. There are 14 residues in the CDR3. Germline V lookup: CDR1 SQVTM, CDR2 ANQGSEA.

DNA of the CDR3: TGTGCCAGCAGCTTATTCCCCACATCCTACAATGAGCAGTTCTTC. This codes for CASSLFPTSYNEQFF. This chain connects TRBV7-2 to TRBJ2-1; D unresolved. Between the trimmed V and J ends, which lost 2 bases and 1 base, there was a span of 9 bases. The germline gives CDR1 SGHTA, CDR2 FQGNSA. The CDR3 totals 15 residues.

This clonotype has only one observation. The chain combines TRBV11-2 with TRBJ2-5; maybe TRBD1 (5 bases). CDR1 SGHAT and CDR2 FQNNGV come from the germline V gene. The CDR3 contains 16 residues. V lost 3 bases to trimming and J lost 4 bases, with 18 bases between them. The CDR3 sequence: CASSFRLRDGAETQYF. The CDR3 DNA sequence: TGTGCCAGCAGCTTTCGCCTCAGGGATGGGGCAGAGACCCAGTACTTC.

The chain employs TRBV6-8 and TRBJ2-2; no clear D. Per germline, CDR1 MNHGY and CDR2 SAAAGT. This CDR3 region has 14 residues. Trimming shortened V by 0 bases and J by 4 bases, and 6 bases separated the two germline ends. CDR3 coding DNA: TGTGCCAGCAGTTACTCGCCCCGCACCGGGGAGCTGTTTTTT. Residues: CASSYSPRTGELFF.

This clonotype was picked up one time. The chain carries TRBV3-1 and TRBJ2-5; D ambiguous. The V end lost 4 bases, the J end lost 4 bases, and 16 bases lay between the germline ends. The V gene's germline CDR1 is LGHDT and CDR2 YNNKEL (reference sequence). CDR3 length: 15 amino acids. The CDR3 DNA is TGTGCCAGCAGCCCCCCTCTAGGGTTGGTAGAGACCCAGTACTTC. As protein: CASSPPLGLVETQYF.

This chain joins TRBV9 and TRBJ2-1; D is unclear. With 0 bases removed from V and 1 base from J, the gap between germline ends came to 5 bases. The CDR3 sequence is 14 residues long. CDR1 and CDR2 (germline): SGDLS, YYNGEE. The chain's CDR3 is CASSVGSSYNEQFF. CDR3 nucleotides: TGTGCCAGCAGCGTAGGCAGTTCCTACAATGAGCAGTTCTTC. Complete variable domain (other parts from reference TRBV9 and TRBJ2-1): DSGVTQTPKHLITATGQRVTLRCSPRSGDLSVYWYQQSLDQGLQFLIQYYNGEERAKGNILERFSAQQFPDLHSELNLSSLELGDSALYFCASSVGSSYNEQFFGPGTRLTVL.

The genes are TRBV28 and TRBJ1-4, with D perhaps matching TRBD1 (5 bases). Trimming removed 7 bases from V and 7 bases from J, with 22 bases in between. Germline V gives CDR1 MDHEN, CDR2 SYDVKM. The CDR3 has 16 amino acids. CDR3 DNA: TGTGCCAGCACCCCCTCGGTGGGGGGGGTAGTTGAAAAACTGTTTTTT. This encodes CASTPSVGGVVEKLFF.

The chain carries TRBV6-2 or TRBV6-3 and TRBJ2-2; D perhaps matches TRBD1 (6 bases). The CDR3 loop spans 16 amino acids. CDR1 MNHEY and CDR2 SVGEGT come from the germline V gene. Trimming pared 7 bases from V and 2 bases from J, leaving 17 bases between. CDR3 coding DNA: TGTGCCAGCATGACAGGCCGACTGATCAACACCGGGGAGCTGTTTTTT. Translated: CASMTGRLINTGELFF.

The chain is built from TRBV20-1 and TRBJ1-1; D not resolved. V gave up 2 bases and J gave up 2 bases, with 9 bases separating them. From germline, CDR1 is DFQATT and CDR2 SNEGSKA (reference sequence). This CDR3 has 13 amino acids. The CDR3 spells CSARKQVNTEAFF. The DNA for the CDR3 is TGCAGTGCTAGAAAGCAGGTTAACACTGAAGCTTTCTTT.

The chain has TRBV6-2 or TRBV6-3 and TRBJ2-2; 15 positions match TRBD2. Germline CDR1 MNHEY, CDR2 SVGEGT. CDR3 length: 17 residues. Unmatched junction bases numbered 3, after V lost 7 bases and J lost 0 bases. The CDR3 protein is CASTRTSGGANTGELFF. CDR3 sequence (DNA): TGTGCCAGCACCCGGACTAGCGGGGGGGCGAACACCGGGGAGCTGTTTTTT.

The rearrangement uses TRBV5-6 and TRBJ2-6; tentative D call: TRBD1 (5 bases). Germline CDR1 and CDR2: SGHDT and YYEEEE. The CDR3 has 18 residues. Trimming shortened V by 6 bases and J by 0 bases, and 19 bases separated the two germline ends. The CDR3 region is CASIPSDSYSSGANVLTF. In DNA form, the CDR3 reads TGTGCCAGCATCCCTTCCGACAGCTACTCCTCTGGGGCCAACGTCCTGACTTTC.

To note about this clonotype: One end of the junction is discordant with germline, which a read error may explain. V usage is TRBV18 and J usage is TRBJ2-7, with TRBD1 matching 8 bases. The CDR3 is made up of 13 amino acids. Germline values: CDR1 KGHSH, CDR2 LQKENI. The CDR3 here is CASSPGDRTGLHF. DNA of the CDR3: TGTGCCAGCTCACCAGGGGACAGGACAGGATTACACTTC.